This is a list of T cell receptor beta chains from one sample in a study of identical twins. TCRdb ran MiXCR on the 5' RACE reads and lists one entry per CDR3 protein. The table shows 470,000 or so distinct CDR3 sequences, with roughly 26% occurring only once. These sequences were also reported in another study, on T cells expressing NK-cell markers.

The specimen was CD4+ T cells sorted from blood. Receptor source: a woman under 30 in good health. Each CDR3 is given with its conserved first and last residue. Each record gives: J gene, V gene, D gene, clone size, CDR3 length, CDR3 protein, CDR3 DNA. D genes are given only for firm matches. Clone size appears in some rows only: once, few, many, or a class for an expanded clone.

TRBJ2-5	TRBV11-2	-	few	13	CASSEGIQETQYF	TGTGCCAGCAGCGAGGGGATCCAAGAGACCCAGTACTTC
TRBJ2-1	TRBV4-3	TRBD2	few	17	CASSLLAGIGSYNEQFF	TGCGCCAGCAGCCTCCTAGCGGGAATCGGGTCCTACAATGAGCAGTTCTTC
TRBJ2-2	TRBV9	-	few	16	CASSVGGTTNTGELFF	TGTGCCAGCAGCGTAGGAGGGACCACGAACACCGGGGAGCTGTTTTTT
TRBJ2-1	TRBV11-3	-	-	14	CASSPSTESNEQFF	TGTGCCAGCAGCCCCTCGACGGAATCCAATGAGCAGTTCTTC
TRBJ1-1	TRBV5-6	-	-	13	CAISPGRLVEAFF	TGTGCCATCAGCCCCGGGCGGCTTGTCGAAGCTTTCTTT
TRBJ2-7	TRBV4-3	-	few	14	CASSQDSESGRWNF	TGCGCCAGCAGCCAAGATTCGGAATCCGGGCGTTGGAACTTC
TRBJ2-1	TRBV15	TRBD2	-	16	CATRLAGLFSYNEQFF	TGTGCCACCCGACTAGCGGGCCTGTTCTCCTACAATGAGCAGTTCTTC
TRBJ2-1	TRBV5-1	-	-	15	CASSPGGTVGNEQFF	TGCGCCAGCAGCCCGGGGGGGACAGTAGGCAATGAGCAGTTCTTC
TRBJ2-1	TRBV20-1	-	-	14	CSAVRGGPYNEQFF	TGCAGTGCGGTCCGTGGCGGGCCCTACAATGAGCAGTTCTTC
TRBJ1-4	TRBV4-1	TRBD1	-	16	CASSQGRDRGNEKLFF	TGCGCCAGCAGCCAAGGGCGGGACAGGGGTAATGAAAAACTGTTTTTT
TRBJ2-3	TRBV12-3/TRBV12-4	-	once	15	CASSSRARSADTQYF	TGTGCCAGCAGTTCCCGGGCCCGAAGCGCAGATACGCAGTATTTT
TRBJ2-1	TRBV11-2	-	-	13	CASSLDSRNHQFF	TGTGCCAGCAGCTTAGATTCTCGGAATCACCAGTTCTTC
TRBJ1-1	TRBV20-1	-	many	13	CSARDQGNTEAFF	TGCAGTGCTAGAGATCAGGGAAACACTGAAGCTTTCTTT
TRBJ2-7	TRBV5-6	-	-	12	CASTPQRIEQYF	TGTGCCAGCACCCCGCAACGAATCGAGCAGTACTTC
TRBJ2-1	TRBV10-3	-	-	12	CAIQRGDNEQFF	TGTGCCATCCAACGCGGGGACAATGAGCAGTTCTTC
TRBJ1-1	TRBV6-2/TRBV6-3	-	-	12	CASSNAAAGAFF	TGTGCCAGCAGTAACGCCGCGGCTGGAGCTTTCTTT
TRBJ2-5	TRBV7-9	-	few	17	CASSLWITAGGRDSQYF	TGTGCCAGCAGCTTGTGGATTACCGCCGGAGGAAGAGATTCCCAGTACTTC
TRBJ2-5	TRBV7-2	-	-	13	CASNRGTQETQYF	TGTGCCAGCAATCGAGGGACCCAAGAGACCCAGTACTTC